This T cell receptor beta chain was recovered during a study of T cell responses to AZD1222 COVID-19 vaccine. Whole-study findings and limits: The span of vaccine-associated CD4 TCRs extended across spike, with dominance at 160-218 and 743-854. The donors showed a predominance of white British ancestry and of females, with possible underestimation of clonal diversity.

Trimming took 4 bases from V and 0 from J; bases not matched to a gene: 6. Per the germline V gene, CDR1 is SGDLS and CDR2 is YYNGEE. CDR3 size: 15 residues. TCRdb keeps only in-frame clones here, not all; method: immunoSEQ multiplex PCR. The sample includes tens of thousands of clones, around 88% of them seen just once. Second-dose recipients at about 4 or about 12 weeks were treated as one pooled group. As to this clone: Its antigen is still unknown.

The clonotype originates from an adult who received the AZD1222 COVID-19 vaccine. The V call is TRBV9, the J call TRBJ2-7; 8 positions agree with TRBD1. The material was peripheral blood, obtained 28 days after the second AZD1222 dose. CDR3 sequence (DNA): TGTGCCAGCAGCTACGGGACAGGTATCTCCTACGAGCAGTACTTC. This sequence encodes CASSYGTGISYEQYF.